This entry concerns a single TCR beta chain. Its antigen is undetermined. The source of the sample is a study of T cell responses to AZD1222 COVID-19 vaccine. V was pared by 4 bases and J by 3 bases, with 1 base of the junction left unmatched. Germline loops: CDR1 MGHRA, CDR2 YSYEKL. CDR3 length: 14 amino acids. Study results and caveats: Only six individuals given AZD1222 were seropositive at baseline. Close to half of all spike-specific TCRs reportedly target regions of the variants that are unmutated. In all cases, repertoires were sampled only after the peak T cell response. Donor demographics were predominantly white British with a female majority; clonal diversity may be underestimated.

Assay: immunoSEQ multiplex PCR; the TCRdb copy retains only in-frame clones and omits some. The sample has about 100,000 clones, roughly nine tenths seen once; the top ten hold roughly 17%. Sequencing was performed on peripheral blood, taken on day 0 of AZD1222 vaccination. The V call is TRBV4-1, the J call TRBJ2-1; 9 bases are shared with TRBD1. The clonotype was recovered from an adult in good health. The CDR3 sequence: CASSPDRGYNEQFF. The DNA of the CDR3 is TGCGCCAGCAGCCCGGACAGGGGCTACAATGAGCAGTTCTTC.